This TCR beta chain was identified in a study of radiotherapy plus CTLA-4 blockade in lung cancer. Across the whole study: Objective responses occurred in 18% of patients; approximately 33% had disease control. Regarding the study as a whole: The authors reported that early blood T cell clone dynamics, with interferon-beta, best predicted response.

V trimming: 6 bases; J trimming: 6 bases; junction bases outside the gene matches: 6. This CDR3 has 14 amino acids. Germline V gene lookup returns CDR1 KGHSH and CDR2 LQKENI. Lung cancer patients with chemo-refractory metastatic non-small-cell disease were given focal radiation plus CTLA-4 blockade with ipilimumab. About this clone itself: Its antigen is unidentified.

TCRdb keeps only in-frame clones here, not all; method: immunoSEQ multiplex PCR. The sample lists roughly 120,000 clones, about four fifths seen once, with 3.3% in the top ten. The specimen was peripheral blood, collected from a patient treated with radiotherapy plus ipilimumab. The origin of this receptor is a human donor with non-small cell lung cancer that progressed on radiotherapy plus ipilimumab. Some clones in this sample may be carry-over from other donors' samples. The V call is TRBV18, the J call TRBJ2-7, with 12 bases aligning to TRBD2. The CDR3 reads CASSPPGLAGEQYF. Written as DNA, the CDR3 is TGTGCCAGCTCTCCCCCGGGACTAGCGGGCGAGCAGTACTTC.